Sequencing of this TCR beta chain was carried out in a study of shared clonotypes between healthy human individuals. Per the germline V gene, CDR1 is MNHEY and CDR2 is SVGAGI. The length of the CDR3 is 13 residues. Trimming took off 9 bases at V and 9 bases at J, with 18 bases between the two ends. Assay used: immunoSEQ multiplex PCR; TCRdb lists only in-frame clones, some missing. The sample lists some 2,500,000 clones, 85% to 95% occurring once. The TCR was taken from a man younger than 35 in good health. Some clones in this sample may be carry-over from other donors' samples. V is TRBV6-5 and J is TRBJ2-1; D unclear. Sequenced: naive CD4+ T cells from PBMCs. Sample subset: CD45RA+ positively selected. CDR3 residues: CASVSDTAGEQFF. In DNA, the CDR3 is TGTGCCAGTGTCAGCGACACGGCCGGTGAGCAGTTCTTC.